The clone carrying this T cell receptor (beta chain) has ten or more counts. Germline V gene sequence: CDR1 GTSNPN, CDR2 SVGIG (reference sequence). V lost 1 base to trimming and J lost 6 bases, with 8 bases between them. This CDR3 is 12 amino acids long. The authors sorted naive CD8 T cells as CD8+CD4-CCR7+CD45RA+. The record originates from a study of molecular identifiers for immune sequencing clone quantification. Via MiXCR, TCRdb re-called the PCR reads, giving one row per CDR3 protein. The sample shows around 470,000 distinct CDR3 sequences, 25% of them seen only once. This clonotype originated in a human donor in good health. Some libraries in this study had Jurkat cell RNA spiked in. The V and J genes are TRBV30 and TRBJ2-3, with TRBD1 as a possible D gene (5 bases). Sample: naive CD8+ T cells from blood, with Jurkat cell RNA spiked in. The sample's subset: FACS-sorted CD8+CD4-CCR7+CD45RA+ naive T cells. The CDR3 protein is CAWSATEDTQYF. In DNA, the CDR3 is TGTGCCTGGAGTGCGACAGAGGATACGCAGTATTTT.